A single sample is the source of the 29 T cell receptor beta chains below, sequenced in a study of T cells in Graves' hyperthyroidism and ophthalmopathy. RNA transcripts were the template for amplifying TCR beta CDR3 regions. TCR CDR3 regions were first amplified by RT-PCR with HTBI primers. TCRdb ran MiXCR on the multiplex PCR reads and lists one entry per CDR3 protein. The table has about 700,000 distinct CDR3 sequences, around 15% seen once. Sequencing was done on a sample of blood. Receptors were obtained from a woman under 30 with Graves' hyperthyroidism.

The J gene is TRBJ1-5, the V gene TRBV6-1; TRBD1 agrees at 7 bases. The CDR3 loop spans 14 amino acids. From germline, CDR1 is MNHNS and CDR2 SASEGT. The J segment lost 2 bases and the V segment lost 7 bases, leaving 5 bases of the junction unmatched. CDR3: CASTQDRGNQPQHF. In nucleotides, the CDR3 is TGTGCCAGCACCCAAGACAGGGGCAATCAGCCCCAGCATTTT.

This clonotype has a handful of counts. The chain combines TRBV28 with TRBJ1-2; perhaps TRBD1 as D (5 bases). The CDR3 has 14 residues. The ends were cut back, 6 bases at V and 4 bases at J, with 15 bases in the middle. In germline, CDR1 is MDHEN, CDR2 SYDVKM. The CDR3 here is CASSPSVGGYGYTF. CDR3 nucleotides: TGTGCCAGCAGCCCCTCAGTGGGGGGCTATGGCTACACCTTC.

This clonotype was detected a few times. The rearrangement links TRBV29-1 to TRBJ2-1, with 10 bases identical to TRBD1. CDR1 and CDR2 from the germline V gene are SQVTM and ANQGSEA. V trimming: 3 bases; J trimming: 2 bases; junction bases outside the gene matches: 1. The CDR3 contains 14 residues. The CDR3 region has the DNA TGCAGCGTTGAGGGGACAGGGGCCTACAATGAGCAGTTCTTC. Protein sequence: CSVEGTGAYNEQFF.

This clonotype was seen only a few times. V is TRBV4-1 and J is TRBJ2-3; D is unresolved. The CDR3 is made up of 19 amino acids. Germline V gives CDR1 MGHRA, CDR2 YSYEKL. Trimming stripped 5 bases from V and 0 bases from J, with 24 bases between. CDR3 loop: CASSAILAQTYSSTDTQYF. CDR3 bases: TGCGCCAGCAGCGCCATACTCGCTCAGACGTACTCTAGCACAGATACGCAGTATTTT.

This clonotype occurred many times. V gene TRBV20-1 combines with J gene TRBJ1-1; the D is unclear. Trimming shortened V by 3 bases and J by 3 bases, and 8 bases separated the two germline ends. Germline V gene sequence: CDR1 DFQATT, CDR2 SNEGSKA (reference sequence). The CDR3 covers 12 residues. The CDR3 DNA sequence: TGCAGTGCTAGTGGCGTGGACACTGAAGCTTTCTTT. Protein: CSASGVDTEAFF.

This clonotype has only a few counts. The chain recombines TRBV6-2 or TRBV6-3 with TRBJ2-4; the D gene is possibly TRBD2 (7 bases). V gave up 5 bases and J gave up 2 bases, with 16 bases separating them. In germline, CDR1 is MNHEY, CDR2 SVGEGT. The CDR3 runs to 16 residues. For the CDR3, the DNA is TGTGCCAGCAGTAAGGGGGGGTGGAAGACCAAAAACATTCAGTACTTC. Translated, it gives CASSKGGWKTKNIQYF.

This clonotype appeared many times. This rearrangement joins TRBV12-3 or TRBV12-4 to TRBJ1-1, with no clear D. The CDR3 loop spans 13 amino acids. V dropped 1 base and J dropped 1 base, with 4 bases sitting between them. The CDR3 nucleotides read TGTGCCAGCAGTTTAGTCCGGAACACTGAAGCTTTCTTT. It specifies CASSLVRNTEAFF.

This clonotype was seen only a few times. The rearrangement joins TRBV29-1 to TRBJ2-1; perhaps TRBD1 as D (6 bases). Germline V gene lookup returns CDR1 SQVTM and CDR2 ANQGSEA. The CDR3 is 13 residues long. V lost 4 bases and J 6 bases, leaving 13 bases between the germline ends. Here the CDR3 reads CSVAPGAGNEQFF. The CDR3 region has the DNA TGCAGCGTTGCCCCAGGGGCAGGCAATGAGCAGTTCTTC.

There are many counts of this clonotype. The J gene is TRBJ2-7, the V gene TRBV11-2; 8 nucleotides agree with TRBD2. V was clipped by 4 bases and J by 3 bases; unmatched bases: 11. Germline loops: CDR1 SGHAT, CDR2 FQNNGV. The CDR3 is 16 residues long. CDR3 region: CASSSIQRENYYEQYF. The DNA for the CDR3 is TGTGCCAGCAGCTCAATTCAGCGGGAGAACTACTACGAGCAGTACTTC.

CDR3 sequence: CASSYGGALEQYF. Here the CDR3 DNA reads TGTGCCAGCAGTTACGGAGGGGCTCTCGAGCAGTACTTC. This chain connects TRBV6-2 or TRBV6-3 to TRBJ2-7; weak D call: TRBD2 (6 bases). CDR3 length equals 13 residues. Trimming left V 2 bases short and J 6 bases short, with 11 bases between. CDR1 and CDR2 (germline): MNHEY, SVGEGT.

This clonotype was detected a few times. The CDR3, as DNA: TGCAGTGCTAGAGAGCAGGGGGGGCGGGCTTTCTTT. Protein: CSAREQGGRAFF. This chain joins TRBV20-1 and TRBJ1-1; 7 nucleotides match TRBD1. In germline, CDR1 is DFQATT, CDR2 SNEGSKA (reference sequence). Trimming took 0 bases from V and 11 from J; bases not matched to a gene: 6. The CDR3 length is 12 residues.

In its sample, this clonotype was seen many times. This chain links TRBV7-3 with TRBJ2-1; D perhaps matches TRBD2 (5 bases). This CDR3 contains 13 residues. The germline V gene has CDR1 SGHTA and CDR2 FQGTGA. V gave up 0 bases and J gave up 14 bases, with 14 bases separating them. The CDR3 region is CASSLTSQAREFF. The CDR3 DNA follows: TGTGCCAGCAGCTTAACAAGCCAGGCGAGGGAGTTCTTC.

This clonotype showed up many times. The chain employs TRBV7-2 and TRBJ2-5; D uncertain. The CDR3 runs to 11 residues. V was shortened by 5 bases and J by 6 bases, with 7 bases between the two germline ends. CDR1 SGHTA and CDR2 FQGNSA come from the germline V gene. The CDR3 coding sequence is TGTGCCAGCAGCCAGGCGCAGACCCAGTACTTC. It is translated as CASSQAQTQYF.

This clonotype came up many times. This sequence joins TRBV3-1 and TRBJ2-1; D gene uncertain. Trimming took 3 bases from V and 8 from J, leaving 5 bases between them. This CDR3 comprises 11 residues. CDR1 and CDR2 from the germline V gene are LGHDT and YNNKEL (reference sequence). The CDR3 spells CASSQVYEQFF. Written as DNA, the CDR3 is TGTGCCAGCAGCCAGGTCTATGAGCAGTTCTTC.

The chain links TRBV30 to TRBJ2-1; tentatively, D is TRBD2 (5 bases). This CDR3 comprises 15 residues. Germline lookup yields CDR1 GTSNPN and CDR2 SVGIG (reference sequence). Trimming stripped 0 bases from V and 7 bases from J, with 16 bases between. CDR3 bases: TGTGCCTGGAGTGTCCGTCGGGAACTACGGAATGAGCAGTTCTTC. Its translation is CAWSVRRELRNEQFF.

This clonotype was observed many times. The chain recombines TRBV13 with TRBJ2-1; D is ambiguous. V lost 7 bases, J lost 9 bases, and 13 bases lay in between. Germline V gene lookup returns CDR1 PRHDT and CDR2 FYEKMQ (reference sequence). CDR3 length equals 12 residues. The CDR3 DNA follows: TGTGCCAGCACCCCTACCTCGGGTGAGCAGTTCTTC. It codes for CASTPTSGEQFF.

This clonotype was seen many times. The V gene is TRBV7-9, the J gene TRBJ2-1; no clear D gene. From germline, CDR1 is SEHNR and CDR2 FQNEAQ (reference sequence). The CDR3 is 12 amino acids. V dropped 8 bases and J dropped 6 bases, with 11 bases sitting between them. The CDR3 DNA sequence: TGTGCCAGCGTGGACGGCTCCAATGAGCAGTTCTTC. Amino acid sequence: CASVDGSNEQFF.

There are a few counts of this clonotype. The chain combines TRBV7-3 with TRBJ2-1; 9 bases line up with TRBD1. This CDR3 is 16 amino acids long. From germline, CDR1 is SGHTA and CDR2 FQGTGA. V dropped 0 bases and J dropped 1; count of bases not matched to a gene: 1. As DNA, the CDR3 is TGTGCCAGCAGCTTAACGGGACAGGGATCCTACAATGAGCAGTTCTTC. Translating it yields CASSLTGQGSYNEQFF. The full variable domain, completed using reference TRBV7-3 and TRBJ2-1, is GAGVSQTPSNKVTEKGKYVELRCDPISGHTALYWYRQSLGQGPEFLIYFQGTGAADDSGLPNDRFFAVRPEGSVSTLKIQRTERGDSAVYLCASSLTGQGSYNEQFFGPGTRLTVL.

The V and J genes are TRBV5-6 and TRBJ2-1, with 14 bases that match TRBD2. This CDR3 is 16 amino acids long. The germline gives CDR1 SGHDT, CDR2 YYEEEE. V was clipped by 3 bases and J by 5 bases; unmatched bases: 4. For the CDR3, the DNA is TGTGCCAGCAGCTCTCGACTAGCGGGAGGGCACAATGAGCAGTTCTTC. Protein: CASSSRLAGGHNEQFF.

This chain joins TRBV5-5 and TRBJ2-7; D is unresolved. V lost 2 bases, J lost 3 bases, and 9 bases lay in between. The CDR3 extends over 13 amino acids. Germline V gene data show CDR1 as SGHKS and CDR2 as YYEKEE (reference sequence). The CDR3 DNA is TGTGCCAGCAGCTTAACGATTGGCTACGAGCAGTACTTC. Protein: CASSLTIGYEQYF.

The chain couples TRBV28 to TRBJ1-4; 11 bases are shared with TRBD1. This CDR3 has 15 residues. Germline V lookup: CDR1 MDHEN, CDR2 SYDVKM. Trimming removed 2 bases from V and 7 bases from J; junction bases left unmatched: 3. CDR3 protein: CASSLAGQGGEKLFF. The DNA of the CDR3 is TGTGCCAGCAGTTTAGCGGGACAGGGGGGTGAAAAACTGTTTTTT.

This clonotype was detected many times. The gene calls are TRBV20-1 and TRBJ2-1; the D is unclear. The CDR3 runs 18 residues. V gave up 1 base and J gave up 3 bases, with 22 bases separating them. The germline V gene encodes CDR1 DFQATT and CDR2 SNEGSKA (reference sequence). The CDR3 nucleotides read TGCAGTGCTAGAGTGACGGGTGGCGTCACCGCTTTCTACAATGAGCAGTTCTTC. It specifies CSARVTGGVTAFYNEQFF.

This clonotype was counted a few times. The gene calls are TRBV7-9 and TRBJ1-4, with 9 bases fitting TRBD1. The CDR3 length is 14 residues. Germline V gives CDR1 SEHNR, CDR2 FQNEAQ (reference sequence). J gave up 6 bases and V 5 bases, and 4 bases lay outside the gene matches. CDR3 amino acids: CASSPRTGDEKLFF. CDR3 in DNA: TGTGCCAGCAGCCCCCGGACAGGGGATGAAAAACTGTTTTTT.

At least ten counts were recorded for this clonotype. The chain carries TRBV27 and TRBJ2-7; no reliable D call. Germline V lookup: CDR1 MNHEY, CDR2 SMNVEV (reference sequence). The CDR3 consists of 14 residues. With 3 bases removed from V and 2 bases from J, the gap between germline ends came to 11 bases. The DNA for the CDR3 is TGTGCCAGCAGTTTGAAGGCAGCTACCTACGAGCAGTACTTC. It specifies CASSLKAATYEQYF.

This chain links TRBV7-9 with TRBJ1-1; D remains unclear. CDR1 is SEHNR, CDR2 FQNEAQ, per germline (reference sequence). The length of the CDR3 is 14 residues. V lost 5 bases, J lost 0 bases, and 10 bases lay in between. The CDR3 DNA reads TGTGCCAGCAGCCATCAGGTGCTGAACACTGAAGCTTTCTTT. Amino acid sequence: CASSHQVLNTEAFF.

This clonotype turned up a few times. The chain uses TRBV10-3 and TRBJ2-7, with a possible D match to TRBD1 (5 bases). Trimming removed 0 bases from V and 1 base from J, with 13 bases in between. The CDR3 covers 16 residues. In germline, CDR1 is ENHRY, CDR2 SYGVKD. CDR3 coding DNA: TGTGCCATCAGTGAGTCTGGCCAGGGTCTTTCCTACGAGCAGTACTTC. It codes for CAISESGQGLSYEQYF.

This clonotype was observed many times. The chain combines TRBV27 with TRBJ2-3, with 7 bases lining up with TRBD2. The ends lost 5 bases at V and 2 bases at J; junction bases unmatched: 10. CDR1 is MNHEY, CDR2 SMNVEV, per germline (reference sequence). This CDR3 has 16 residues. The CDR3 nucleotides read TGTGCCAGCAGTAGTTTAGCGGGCGGCAACACAGATACGCAGTATTTT. Translated: CASSSLAGGNTDTQYF.

This clonotype was detected many times. The gene calls are TRBV11-3 and TRBJ1-1, with D possibly matching TRBD1 (5 bases). From germline, CDR1 is SGHNT and CDR2 YENEEA. V was trimmed by 5 bases and J by 2 bases, leaving 18 bases between them. The CDR3 length is 16 residues. The CDR3 loop is CASSTGPILGNTEAFF. The CDR3 region has the DNA TGTGCCAGCAGCACGGGACCGATTCTCGGAAACACTGAAGCTTTCTTT.

This clonotype was seen repeatedly, ten times or more. The chain recombines TRBV27 with TRBJ2-1; a weak D match, TRBD2 (6 bases). Germline CDR1 MNHEY, CDR2 SMNVEV (reference sequence). V was pared by 5 bases and J by 2 bases, with 13 bases between. There are 15 residues in the CDR3. The CDR3 nucleotides are TGTGCCAGCAGTCCGGGGACTGCCGCCTACAATGAGCAGTTCTTC. Amino acids: CASSPGTAAYNEQFF.